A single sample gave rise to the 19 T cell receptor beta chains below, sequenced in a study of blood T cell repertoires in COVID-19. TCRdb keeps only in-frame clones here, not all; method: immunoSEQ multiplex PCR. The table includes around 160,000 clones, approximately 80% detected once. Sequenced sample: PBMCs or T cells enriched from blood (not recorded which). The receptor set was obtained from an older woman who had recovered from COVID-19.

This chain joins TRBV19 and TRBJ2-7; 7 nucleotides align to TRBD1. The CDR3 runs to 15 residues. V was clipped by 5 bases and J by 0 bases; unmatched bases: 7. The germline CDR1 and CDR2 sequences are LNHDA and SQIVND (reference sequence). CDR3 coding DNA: TGTGCCAGTAGTCGGGGACAGTTAAGCTCCTACGAGCAGTACTTC. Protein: CASSRGQLSSYEQYF.

The CDR3 region has the DNA TGTGCCAGCAGCCAAGTAACCAGAAACACTGAAGCTTTCTTT. Translating it yields CASSQVTRNTEAFF. The V gene is TRBV14, the J gene TRBJ1-1; D unresolved. The CDR3 is 14 amino acids. V lost 1 base, J lost 2 bases, and 8 bases lay in between. The germline V gene encodes CDR1 SGHDN and CDR2 FVKESK.

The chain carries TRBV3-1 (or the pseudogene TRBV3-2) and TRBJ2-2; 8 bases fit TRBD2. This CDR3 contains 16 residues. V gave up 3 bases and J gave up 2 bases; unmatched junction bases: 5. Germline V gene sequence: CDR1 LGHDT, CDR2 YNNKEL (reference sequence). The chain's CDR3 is CASSQVGLVNTGELFF. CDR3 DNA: TGTGCCAGCAGCCAGGTGGGACTAGTCAACACCGGGGAGCTGTTTTTT.

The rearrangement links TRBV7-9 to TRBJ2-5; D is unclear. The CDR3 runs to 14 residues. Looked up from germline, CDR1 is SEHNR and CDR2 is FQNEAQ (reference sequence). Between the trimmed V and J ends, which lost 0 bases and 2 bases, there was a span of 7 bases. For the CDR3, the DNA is TGTGCCAGCAGCTTAGCTTCCGGTCAAGAGACCCAGTACTTC. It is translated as CASSLASGQETQYF.

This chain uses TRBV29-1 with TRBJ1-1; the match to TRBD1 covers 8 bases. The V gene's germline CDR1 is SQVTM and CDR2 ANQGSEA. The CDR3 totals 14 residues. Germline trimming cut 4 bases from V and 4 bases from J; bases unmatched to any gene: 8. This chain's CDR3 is CSVGTGMSSTEAFF. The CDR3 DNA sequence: TGCAGCGTTGGGACAGGGATGTCTAGCACTGAAGCTTTCTTT.

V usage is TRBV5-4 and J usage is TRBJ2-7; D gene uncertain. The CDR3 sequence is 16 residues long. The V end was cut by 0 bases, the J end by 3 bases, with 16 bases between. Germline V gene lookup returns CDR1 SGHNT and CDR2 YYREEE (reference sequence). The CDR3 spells CASSLAMGPLLYEQYF. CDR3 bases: TGTGCCAGCAGCTTGGCCATGGGCCCCCTTCTCTACGAGCAGTACTTC. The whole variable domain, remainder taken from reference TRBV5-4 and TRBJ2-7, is ETGVTQSPTHLIKTRGQQVTLRCSSQSGHNTVSWYQQALGQGPQFIFQYYREEENGRGNFPPRFSGLQFPNYSSELNVNALELDDSALYLCASSLAMGPLLYEQYFGPGTRLTVT.

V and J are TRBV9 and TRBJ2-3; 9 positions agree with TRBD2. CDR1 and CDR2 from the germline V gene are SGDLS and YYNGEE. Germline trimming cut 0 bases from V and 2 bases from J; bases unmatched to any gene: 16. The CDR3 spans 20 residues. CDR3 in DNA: TGTGCCAGCAGCGTAGCTACGAGCGGGGGGCTGGGGCTAATCACAGATACGCAGTATTTT. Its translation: CASSVATSGGLGLITDTQYF.

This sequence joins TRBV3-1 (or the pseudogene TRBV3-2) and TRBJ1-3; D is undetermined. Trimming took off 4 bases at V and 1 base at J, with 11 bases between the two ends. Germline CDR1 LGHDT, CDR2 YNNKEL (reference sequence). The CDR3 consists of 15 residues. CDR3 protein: CASSPASGSGNTIYF. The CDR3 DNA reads TGTGCCAGCAGCCCAGCGTCGGGATCTGGAAACACCATATATTTT.

The CDR3 protein is CASSLGQSAEAFF. In nucleotides, the CDR3 is TGCGCCAGCAGCTTGGGGCAGAGCGCTGAAGCTTTCTTT. The chain links TRBV5-1 to TRBJ1-1; the D is unclear. The CDR3 has 13 amino acids. CDR1 is SGHRS and CDR2 is YFSETQ in the germline V gene. V lost 0 bases to trimming and J lost 6 bases, with 9 bases between them.

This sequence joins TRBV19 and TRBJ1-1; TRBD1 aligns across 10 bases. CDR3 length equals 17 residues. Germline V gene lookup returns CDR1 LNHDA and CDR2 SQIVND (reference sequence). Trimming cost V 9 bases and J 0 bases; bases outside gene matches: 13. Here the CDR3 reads CASSPGTGVNMNTEAFF. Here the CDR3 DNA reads TGTGCCAGCAGTCCCGGGACAGGGGTCAACATGAACACTGAAGCTTTCTTT. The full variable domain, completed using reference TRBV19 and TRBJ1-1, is DGGITQSPKYLFRKEGQNVTLSCEQNLNHDAMYWYRQDPGQGLRLIYYSQIVNDFQKGDIAEGYSVSREKKESFPLTVTSAQKNPTAFYLCASSPGTGVNMNTEAFFGQGTRLTVV.

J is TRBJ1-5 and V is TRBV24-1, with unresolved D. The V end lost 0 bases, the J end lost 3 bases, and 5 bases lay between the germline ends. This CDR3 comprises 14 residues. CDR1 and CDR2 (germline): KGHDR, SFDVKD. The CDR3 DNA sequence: TGTGCCACCAGTGATTTGGTCCACAATCAGCCCCAGCATTTT. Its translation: CATSDLVHNQPQHF.

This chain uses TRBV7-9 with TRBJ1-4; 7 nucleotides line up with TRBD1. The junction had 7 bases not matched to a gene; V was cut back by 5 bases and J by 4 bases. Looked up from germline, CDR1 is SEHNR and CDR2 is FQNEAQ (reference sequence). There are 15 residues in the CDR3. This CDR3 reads CASSEGQTRNEKLFF. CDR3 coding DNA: TGTGCCAGCAGCGAGGGACAGACACGTAATGAAAAACTGTTTTTT.

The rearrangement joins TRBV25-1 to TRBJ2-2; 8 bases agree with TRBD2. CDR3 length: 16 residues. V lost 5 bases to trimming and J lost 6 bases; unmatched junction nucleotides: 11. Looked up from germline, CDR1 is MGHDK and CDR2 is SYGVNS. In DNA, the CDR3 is TGTGCCAGCAGTCGTCCCGGGGGGGCCGGAGCCGGGGAGCTGTTTTTT. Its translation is CASSRPGGAGAGELFF.

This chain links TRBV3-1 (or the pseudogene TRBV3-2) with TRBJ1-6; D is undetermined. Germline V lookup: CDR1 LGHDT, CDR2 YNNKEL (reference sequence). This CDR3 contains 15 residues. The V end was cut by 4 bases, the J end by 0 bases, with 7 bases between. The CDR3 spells CASSRGSSYNSPLHF. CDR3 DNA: TGTGCCAGCAGCCGAGGCAGCTCCTATAATTCACCCCTCCACTTT.

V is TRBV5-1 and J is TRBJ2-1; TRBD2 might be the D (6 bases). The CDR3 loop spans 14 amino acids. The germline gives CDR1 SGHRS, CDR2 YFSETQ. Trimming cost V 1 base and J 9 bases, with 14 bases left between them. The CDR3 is CASSLNPGVGEQFF. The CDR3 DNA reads TGCGCCAGCAGCTTGAATCCGGGGGTGGGTGAGCAGTTCTTC.

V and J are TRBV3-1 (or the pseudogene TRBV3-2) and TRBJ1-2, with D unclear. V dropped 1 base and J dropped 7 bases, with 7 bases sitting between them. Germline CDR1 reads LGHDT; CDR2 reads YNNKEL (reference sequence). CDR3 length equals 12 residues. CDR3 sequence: CASSQGGGGYTF. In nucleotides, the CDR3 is TGTGCCAGCAGCCAAGGGGGAGGTGGCTACACCTTC.

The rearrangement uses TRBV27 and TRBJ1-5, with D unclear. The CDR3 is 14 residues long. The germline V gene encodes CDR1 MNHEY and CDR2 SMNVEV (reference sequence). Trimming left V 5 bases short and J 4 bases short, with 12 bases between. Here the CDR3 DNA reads TGTGCCAGCAGTACTGGACTGAAGAATCAGCCCCAGCATTTT. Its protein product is CASSTGLKNQPQHF.

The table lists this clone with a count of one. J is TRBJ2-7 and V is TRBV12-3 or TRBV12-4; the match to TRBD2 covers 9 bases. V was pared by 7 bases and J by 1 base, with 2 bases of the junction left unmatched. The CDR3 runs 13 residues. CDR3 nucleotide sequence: TGTGCCAGCATGCGGGGGGGGTCCTACGAGCAGTACTTC. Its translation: CASMRGGSYEQYF.

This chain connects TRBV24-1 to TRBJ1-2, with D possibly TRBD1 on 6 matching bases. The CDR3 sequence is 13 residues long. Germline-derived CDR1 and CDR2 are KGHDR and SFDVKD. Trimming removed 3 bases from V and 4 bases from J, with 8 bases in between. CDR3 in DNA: TGTGCCACCAGTGATCAAGGGGGCTATGGCTACACCTTC. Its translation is CATSDQGGYGYTF.